This entry concerns a single T cell receptor beta chain. Donors were healthy Caucasian individuals from Russia aged roughly 6 to 100. The authors isolated at least 7 million PBMCs per sample. Alongside a J-beta primer mix, a sample-barcoded 5' primer served in a second PCR lasting about 7 to 11 cycles. MiXCR, run by TCRdb on the 5' RACE reads, gives a single entry per CDR3 protein. The table lists fewer than 900,000 distinct CDR3 sequences, roughly 47% of them singletons. The sample comes from a study of blood T cells in healthy people across ages. CDR1 and CDR2 from the germline V gene are SGHTA and FQGNSA. The V and J ends lost 7 bases and 9 bases respectively, with 13 bases between them. This CDR3 spans 13 amino acids.

Sequenced input: blood. This sequence joins TRBV7-2 and TRBJ1-6, with unresolved D. This receptor was taken from a woman aged 55-70 years in good health. The chain's CDR3 is CASTTSLGSPLHF. CDR3 coding DNA: TGTGCCAGCACCACCTCACTCGGTTCACCCCTCCACTTT.